This TCR beta chain was captured by sequencing in a study of tumor-infiltrating lymphocytes in primary liver carcinoma. Regarding the study as a whole: All five tumor regions shared only about 7.5-24% of top clones. Tumor-adjacent and tumor-blood pairs shared less of their repertoires than tumor region pairs shared.

Priming with a constant-region primer yielded TCR beta cDNA from 400 to 500 ng total RNA. ARM-PCR was slightly modified, and three nested multiplex PCR rounds with it gave rise to the TCR beta libraries. TRBV1-TRBV30 forward primers paired with a C-beta reverse primer were used in the first two PCR rounds, which ran roughly 10 cycles each. TCRdb recomputed calls from the multiplex PCR reads with MiXCR, one row per CDR3 protein. Among 55,000 to 70,000 distinct CDR3 sequences listed, about three quarters were seen once. Starting material for RNA and DNA co-extraction consisted of about 20-33 mg of unsorted bulk tissue. Patients were chronically HBV-infected and treatment-naive. A remark on this clonotype: Its antigen remains unknown. An end of the junction differs from the germline gene, which may be a read error.

The CDR3 extends over 19 amino acids. CDR1 and CDR2 from the germline V gene are MNHNY and SVGAGI (reference sequence). This chain joins TRBV6-6 and TRBJ1-6; no definite D call. Sequencing used liver tumor tissue from sampling region 2. Subset noted: tumor region T2, inferior pole. The TCR sequence derives from a man aged 40-50 years with primary liver carcinoma and hepatitis B virus infection. As DNA, the CDR3 is TGTGCCAGCAGTTACCCCAGAGGAGACGGAAGACATTATAATCCACCCCTCCGCTTT. Translation: CASSYPRGDGRHYNPPLRF.